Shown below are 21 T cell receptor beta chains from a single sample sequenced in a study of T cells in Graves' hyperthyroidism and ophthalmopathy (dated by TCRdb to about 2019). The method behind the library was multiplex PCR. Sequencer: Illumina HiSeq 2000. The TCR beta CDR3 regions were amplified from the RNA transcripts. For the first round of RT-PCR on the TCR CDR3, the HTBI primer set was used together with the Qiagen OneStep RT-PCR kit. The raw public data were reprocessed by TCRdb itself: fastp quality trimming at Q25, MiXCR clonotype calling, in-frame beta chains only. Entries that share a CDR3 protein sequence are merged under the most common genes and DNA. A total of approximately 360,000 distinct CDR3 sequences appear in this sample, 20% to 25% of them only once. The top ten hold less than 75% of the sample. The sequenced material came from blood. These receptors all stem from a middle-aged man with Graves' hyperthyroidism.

The CDR3, as DNA: TGTGCCAGCAGCTCTGACAGGGTGCGGGGAGATACGCAGTATTTT. Translating gives CASSSDRVRGDTQYF. The chain recombines TRBV7-9 with TRBJ2-3; D possibly corresponds to TRBD1 (7 bases). From germline, CDR1 is SEHNR and CDR2 FQNEAQ (reference sequence). CDR3 length equals 15 residues. The V end lost 4 bases, the J end lost 5 bases, and 16 bases lay between the germline ends.

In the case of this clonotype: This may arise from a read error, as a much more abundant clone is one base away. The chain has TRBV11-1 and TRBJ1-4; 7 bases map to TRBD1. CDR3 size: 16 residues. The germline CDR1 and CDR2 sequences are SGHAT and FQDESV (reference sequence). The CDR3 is CASGLALQGINEKLFF. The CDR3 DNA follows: TGTGCCAGCGGCTTAGCCCTACAGGGGATAAATGAAAAACTGTTTTTT.

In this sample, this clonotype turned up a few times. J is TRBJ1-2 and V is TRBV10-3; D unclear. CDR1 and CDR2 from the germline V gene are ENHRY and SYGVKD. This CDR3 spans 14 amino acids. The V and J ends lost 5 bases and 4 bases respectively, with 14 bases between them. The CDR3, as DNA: TGTGCCATCAGTCCCTCTGCTGATCCCTATGGCTACACCTTC. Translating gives CAISPSADPYGYTF.

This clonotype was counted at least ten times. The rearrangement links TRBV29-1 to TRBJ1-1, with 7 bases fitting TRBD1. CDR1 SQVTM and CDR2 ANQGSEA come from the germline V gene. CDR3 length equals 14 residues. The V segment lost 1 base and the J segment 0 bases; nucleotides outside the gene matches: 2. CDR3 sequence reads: CSVEVRGMNTEAFF. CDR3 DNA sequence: TGCAGCGTTGAAGTCAGGGGGATGAACACTGAAGCTTTCTTT.

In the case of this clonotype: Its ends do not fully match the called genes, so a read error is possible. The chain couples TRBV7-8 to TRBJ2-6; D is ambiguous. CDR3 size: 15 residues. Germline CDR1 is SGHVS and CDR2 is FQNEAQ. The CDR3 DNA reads TGTGCCGGCAGCTTACGGGTCTCTGGGGCCAACGTCCTGACTTTC. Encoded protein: CAGSLRVSGANVLTF.

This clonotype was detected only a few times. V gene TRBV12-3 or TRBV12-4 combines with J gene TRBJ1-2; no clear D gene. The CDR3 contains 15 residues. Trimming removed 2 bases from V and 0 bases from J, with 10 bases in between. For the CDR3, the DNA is TGTGCCAGCAGTTTACACAGCTTGACTAACTATGGCTACACCTTC. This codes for CASSLHSLTNYGYTF.

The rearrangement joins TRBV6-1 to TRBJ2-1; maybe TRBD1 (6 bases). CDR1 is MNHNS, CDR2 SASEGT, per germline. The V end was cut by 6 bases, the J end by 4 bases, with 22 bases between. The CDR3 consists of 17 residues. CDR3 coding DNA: TGTGCCAGCAGACCACTAAACAGGGTGGGGGTTTACAATGAGCAGTTCTTC. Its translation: CASRPLNRVGVYNEQFF.

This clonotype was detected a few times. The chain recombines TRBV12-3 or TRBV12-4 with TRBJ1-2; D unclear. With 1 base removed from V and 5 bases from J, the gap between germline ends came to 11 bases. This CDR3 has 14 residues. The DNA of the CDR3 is TGTGCCAGCAGTTTAGGTCCGGGAAATTATGGCTACACCTTC. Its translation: CASSLGPGNYGYTF.

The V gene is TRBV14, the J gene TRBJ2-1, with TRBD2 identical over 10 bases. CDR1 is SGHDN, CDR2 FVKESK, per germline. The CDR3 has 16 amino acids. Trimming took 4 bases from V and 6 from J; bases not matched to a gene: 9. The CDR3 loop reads CASSPPRGLASNEQFF. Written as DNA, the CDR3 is TGTGCCAGCAGCCCCCCCCGGGGACTAGCGAGCAATGAGCAGTTCTTC. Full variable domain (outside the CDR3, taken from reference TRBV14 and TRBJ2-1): EAGVTQFPSHSVIEKGQTVTLRCDPISGHDNLYWYRRVMGKEIKFLLHFVKESKQDESGMPNNRFLAERTGGTYSTLKVQPAELEDSGVYFCASSPPRGLASNEQFFGPGTRLTVL.

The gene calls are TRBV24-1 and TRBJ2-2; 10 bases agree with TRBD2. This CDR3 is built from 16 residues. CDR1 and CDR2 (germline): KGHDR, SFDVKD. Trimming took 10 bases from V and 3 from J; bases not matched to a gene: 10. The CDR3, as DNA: TGTGCCACGGCGAGAACCGGGACTAGCGACACCGGGGAGCTGTTTTTT. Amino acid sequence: CATARTGTSDTGELFF.

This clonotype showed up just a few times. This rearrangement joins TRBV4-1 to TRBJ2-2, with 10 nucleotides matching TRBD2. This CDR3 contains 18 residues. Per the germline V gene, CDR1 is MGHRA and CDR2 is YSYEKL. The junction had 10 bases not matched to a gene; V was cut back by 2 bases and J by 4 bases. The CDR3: CASSQLSASGSGTGELFF. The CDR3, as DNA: TGCGCCAGCAGCCAACTCTCCGCTAGCGGGAGTGGCACCGGGGAGCTGTTTTTT.

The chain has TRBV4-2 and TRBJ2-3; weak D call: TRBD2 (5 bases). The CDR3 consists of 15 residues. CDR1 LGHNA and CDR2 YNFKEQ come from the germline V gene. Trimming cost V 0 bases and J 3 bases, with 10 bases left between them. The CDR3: CASSQDPAVTDTQYF. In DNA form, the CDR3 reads TGTGCCAGCAGCCAAGATCCAGCGGTAACAGATACGCAGTATTTT.

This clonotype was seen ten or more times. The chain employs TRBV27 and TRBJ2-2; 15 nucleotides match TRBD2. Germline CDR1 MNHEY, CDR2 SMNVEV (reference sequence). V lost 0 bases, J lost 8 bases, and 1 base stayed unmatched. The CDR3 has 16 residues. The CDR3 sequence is CASSLSGLAGGGELFF. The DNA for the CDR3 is TGTGCCAGCAGTTTATCGGGACTAGCGGGAGGAGGGGAGCTGTTTTTT.

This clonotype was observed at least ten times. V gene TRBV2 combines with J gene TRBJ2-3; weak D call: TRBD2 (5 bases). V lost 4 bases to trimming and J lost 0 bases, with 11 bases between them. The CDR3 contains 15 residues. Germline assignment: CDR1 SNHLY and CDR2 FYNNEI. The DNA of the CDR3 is TGTGCCAGCAGTGTCAGCGGATCTAGCACAGATACGCAGTATTTT. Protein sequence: CASSVSGSSTDTQYF.

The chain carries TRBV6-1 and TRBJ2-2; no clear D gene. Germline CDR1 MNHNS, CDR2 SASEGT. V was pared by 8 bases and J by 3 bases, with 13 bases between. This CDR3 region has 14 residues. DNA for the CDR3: TGTGCCAGCCTTCGTTCTAGGGACACCGGGGAGCTGTTTTTT. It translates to CASLRSRDTGELFF.

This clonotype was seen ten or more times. The CDR3 protein is CASSLSGGRNEQFF. Here the CDR3 DNA reads TGTGCCAGCAGTCTATCGGGAGGTCGCAATGAGCAGTTCTTC. The chain couples TRBV28 to TRBJ2-1; 7 bases are a match to TRBD2. The ends lost 5 bases at V and 6 bases at J; junction bases unmatched: 7. The CDR3 loop spans 14 amino acids. Germline-derived CDR1 and CDR2 are MDHEN and SYDVKM.

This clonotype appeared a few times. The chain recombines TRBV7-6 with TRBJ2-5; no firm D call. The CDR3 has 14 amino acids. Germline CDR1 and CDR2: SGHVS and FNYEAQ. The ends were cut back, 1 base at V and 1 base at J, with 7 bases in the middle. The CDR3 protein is CASSLGAPQETQYF. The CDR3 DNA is TGTGCCAGCAGCTTAGGAGCGCCCCAAGAGACCCAGTACTTC.

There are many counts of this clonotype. As DNA, the CDR3 is TGTGCCAGCAGTGAAGCGGCAGGGGACAATTCACCCCTCCACTTT. It codes for CASSEAAGDNSPLHF. The V and J genes are TRBV2 and TRBJ1-6, with a possible D match to TRBD1 (6 bases). Trimming took 0 bases from V and 7 from J, leaving 10 bases between them. This CDR3 contains 15 residues. Looked up from germline, CDR1 is SNHLY and CDR2 is FYNNEI.

The CDR3 region has the DNA TGTGCCTGGGGAACGGCGGGAGCTAACGAGCAGTACTTC. It specifies CAWGTAGANEQYF. The rearrangement links TRBV7-2 to TRBJ2-7, with 7 positions matching TRBD2. The CDR3 is made up of 13 amino acids. Germline values: CDR1 SGHTA, CDR2 FQGNSA. J lost 5 bases, V lost 11 bases, and 12 bases had no gene match.

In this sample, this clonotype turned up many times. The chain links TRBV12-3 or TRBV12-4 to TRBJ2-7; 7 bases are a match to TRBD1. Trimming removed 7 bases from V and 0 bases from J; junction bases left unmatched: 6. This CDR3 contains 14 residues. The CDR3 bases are TGTGCCAGCACTCACAGGGACAGCTCCTACGAGCAGTACTTC. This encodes CASTHRDSSYEQYF.

The DNA of the CDR3 is TGTGCCAGCAGCTTAGTCCAAGGGAGCCATGGCTACACCTTC. Its protein product is CASSLVQGSHGYTF. This sequence joins TRBV7-9 and TRBJ1-2, with no clear D. Trimming stripped 1 base from V and 6 bases from J, with 12 bases between. The CDR3 consists of 14 residues. CDR1 SEHNR and CDR2 FQNEAQ come from the germline V gene (reference sequence).